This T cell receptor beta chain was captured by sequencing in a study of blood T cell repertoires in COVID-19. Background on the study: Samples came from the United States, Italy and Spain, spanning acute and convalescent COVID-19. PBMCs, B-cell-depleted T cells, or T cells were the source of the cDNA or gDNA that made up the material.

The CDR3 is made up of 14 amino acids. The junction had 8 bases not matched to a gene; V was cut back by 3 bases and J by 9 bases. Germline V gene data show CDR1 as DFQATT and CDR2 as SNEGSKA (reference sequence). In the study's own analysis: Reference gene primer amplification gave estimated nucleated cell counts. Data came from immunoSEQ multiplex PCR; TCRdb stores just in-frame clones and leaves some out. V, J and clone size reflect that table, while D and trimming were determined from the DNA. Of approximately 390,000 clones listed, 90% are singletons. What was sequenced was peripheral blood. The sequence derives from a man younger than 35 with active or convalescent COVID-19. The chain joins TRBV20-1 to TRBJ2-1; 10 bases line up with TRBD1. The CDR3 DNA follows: TGCAGTGCTAGTCGGGGACAGGGGACGGTTGAGCAGTTCTTC. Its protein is CSASRGQGTVEQFF.